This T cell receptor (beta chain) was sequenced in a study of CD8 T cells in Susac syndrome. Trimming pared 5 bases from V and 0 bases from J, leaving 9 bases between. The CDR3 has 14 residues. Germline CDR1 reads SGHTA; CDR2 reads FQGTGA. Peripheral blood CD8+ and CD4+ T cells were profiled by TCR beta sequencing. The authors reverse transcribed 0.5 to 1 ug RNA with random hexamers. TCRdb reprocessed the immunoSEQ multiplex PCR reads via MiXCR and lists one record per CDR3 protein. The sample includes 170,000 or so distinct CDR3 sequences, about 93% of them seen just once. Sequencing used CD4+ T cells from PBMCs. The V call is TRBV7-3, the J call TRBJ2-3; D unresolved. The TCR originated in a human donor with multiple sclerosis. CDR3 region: CASSPLASTDTQYF. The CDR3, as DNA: TGTGCCAGCAGCCCATTAGCTAGCACAGATACGCAGTATTTT.